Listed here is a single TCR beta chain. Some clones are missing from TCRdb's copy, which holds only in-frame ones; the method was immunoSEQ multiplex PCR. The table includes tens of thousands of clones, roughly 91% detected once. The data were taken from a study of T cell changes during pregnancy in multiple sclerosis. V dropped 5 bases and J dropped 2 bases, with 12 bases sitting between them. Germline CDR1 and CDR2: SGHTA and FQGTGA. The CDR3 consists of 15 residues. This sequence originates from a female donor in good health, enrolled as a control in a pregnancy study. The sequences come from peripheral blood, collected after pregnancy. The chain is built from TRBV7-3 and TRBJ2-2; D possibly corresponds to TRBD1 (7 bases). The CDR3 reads CASSRGTANTGELFF. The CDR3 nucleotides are TGTGCCAGCAGCCGCGGGACAGCTAACACCGGGGAGCTGTTTTTT.